These 23 T cell receptor beta chains came from one sample sequenced in a study of radiotherapy plus CTLA-4 blockade in lung cancer. Libraries were prepared by immunoSEQ multiplex PCR; TCRdb keeps only in-frame clonotypes and omits some of them. The sample holds tens of thousands of clones, 70% to 90% seen once. This specimen was peripheral blood, taken from a patient treated with radiotherapy plus ipilimumab. The receptor source for this set is a human donor with non-small cell lung cancer that progressed on radiotherapy plus ipilimumab.

The chain joins TRBV7-2 to TRBJ1-2; TRBD1 matches at 10 bases. Germline CDR1 reads SGHTA; CDR2 reads FQGNSA. Germline trimming cut 5 bases from V and 12 bases from J; bases unmatched to any gene: 15. This CDR3 comprises 15 residues. In DNA, the CDR3 is TGTGCCAGCAGCGTTTCTTCCGGGACAGGGGCGCCTCACACCTTC. Translated: CASSVSSGTGAPHTF.

This clone was detected only a few times. V usage is TRBV5-4 and J usage is TRBJ2-5; 8 positions match TRBD2. After removal of 4 bases from V and 5 bases from J, the junction contained 7 bases not matched to a gene. CDR3 length: 14 amino acids. Germline CDR1 SGHNT, CDR2 YYREEE (reference sequence). The CDR3 spells CASSQRTSSETQYF. The CDR3 DNA reads TGTGCCAGCAGCCAAAGGACTAGCAGTGAGACCCAGTACTTC.

This clone was seen once. The chain joins TRBV7-9 to TRBJ1-1, with 8 bases matching TRBD1. The germline V gene encodes CDR1 SEHNR and CDR2 FQNEAQ (reference sequence). Losses at the gene ends were 2 bases for V and 3 bases for J; bases not matched to a gene: 8. CDR3 length: 16 residues. The CDR3 nucleotides are TGTGCCAGCAGCTTATCGACAGGGGTCGGACACACTGAAGCTTTCTTT. It translates to CASSLSTGVGHTEAFF.

The chain carries TRBV10-3 and TRBJ2-7, with a tentative D call TRBD2 (5 bases). CDR1 ENHRY and CDR2 SYGVKD come from the germline V gene. V shed 6 bases and J shed 0 bases, with 9 bases lying between them. The length of the CDR3 is 13 residues. The CDR3 DNA reads as TGTGCCATCAGGTTCGGGATCTCCTACGAGCAGTACTTC. Its translation: CAIRFGISYEQYF.

This clone was recorded once. The chain uses TRBV19 and TRBJ2-2; D is ambiguous. V lost 6 bases and J 1 base, leaving 6 bases between the germline ends. Germline CDR1 and CDR2: LNHDA and SQIVND (reference sequence). The length of the CDR3 is 13 residues. The CDR3 spells CASSALNTGELFF. The CDR3 nucleotides read TGTGCCAGTAGCGCGTTGAACACCGGGGAGCTGTTTTTT.

V usage is TRBV4-3 and J usage is TRBJ2-2; D is undetermined. Between the trimmed V and J ends, which lost 0 bases and 4 bases, there was a span of 6 bases. The CDR3 length is 14 residues. The germline gives CDR1 LGHNA, CDR2 YSLEER. CDR3 nucleotide sequence: TGCGCCAGCAGCCAAGAAATTTTCACCGGGGAGCTGTTTTTT. Translation: CASSQEIFTGELFF.

This sequence joins TRBV19 and TRBJ2-2; D may be TRBD2 (6 bases). The germline gives CDR1 LNHDA, CDR2 SQIVND (reference sequence). The V end was cut by 1 base, the J end by 3 bases, with 6 bases between. The CDR3 extends over 14 amino acids. The CDR3 spells CASSIASDTGELFF. In DNA, the CDR3 is TGTGCCAGTAGTATAGCTAGCGACACCGGGGAGCTGTTTTTT.

The V gene is TRBV2, the J gene TRBJ2-2, with 8 bases lining up with TRBD1. The CDR3 sequence is 13 residues long. V was clipped by 8 bases and J by 1 base; unmatched bases: 0. Germline V gene data show CDR1 as SNHLY and CDR2 as FYNNEI. CDR3 region: CASGTGNTGELFF. The CDR3 DNA is TGTGCCAGCGGGACAGGGAACACCGGGGAGCTGTTTTTT.

The chain employs TRBV6-1 and TRBJ1-4, with 9 bases that match TRBD1. Germline loops: CDR1 MNHNS, CDR2 SASEGT. The CDR3 extends over 15 amino acids. V dropped 5 bases and J dropped 8; count of bases not matched to a gene: 9. The CDR3 region is CASSIQGAEGEKLFF. CDR3 nucleotides: TGTGCCAGCAGTATACAGGGGGCTGAGGGGGAAAAACTGTTTTTT.

The chain uses TRBV7-2 and TRBJ2-3, with 13 bases fitting TRBD2. The CDR3 sequence is 17 residues long. Per germline, CDR1 SGHTA and CDR2 FQGNSA. The V gene end was trimmed by 5 bases and the J gene end by 3 bases; junction bases not matched to a gene: 8. CDR3 in amino acids: CASSAPTSGGATDTQYF. The DNA of the CDR3 is TGTGCCAGCAGCGCCCCCACTAGCGGGGGGGCAACAGATACGCAGTATTTT.

The genes are TRBV6-6 and TRBJ2-2, with unresolved D. This CDR3 comprises 16 residues. Germline CDR1 reads MNHNY; CDR2 reads SVGAGI (reference sequence). The V and J ends lost 5 bases and 1 base respectively, with 14 bases between them. CDR3 DNA sequence: TGTGCCAGCAGTGCCTCGGAGCTGGGGAACACCGGGGAGCTGTTTTTT. Translation: CASSASELGNTGELFF.

The table lists this clone with a few counts. The rearrangement links TRBV10-3 to TRBJ1-6; maybe TRBD1 (5 bases). V was shortened by 4 bases and J by 7 bases, with 8 bases between the two germline ends. CDR1 and CDR2 from the germline V gene are ENHRY and SYGVKD. The CDR3 loop spans 13 amino acids. The CDR3 bases are TGTGCCATCAGTGGACAGTACAATTCACCCCTCCACTTT. It specifies CAISGQYNSPLHF.

The chain uses TRBV28 and TRBJ1-2; D may be TRBD1 (5 bases). The CDR3 extends over 15 amino acids. CDR1 is MDHEN and CDR2 is SYDVKM in the germline V gene. V was pared by 7 bases and J by 4 bases, with 19 bases between. CDR3 DNA: TGTGCCAGCATTCAATCGGGGGTTTGGGTCTATGGCTACACCTTC. Residues: CASIQSGVWVYGYTF.

The DNA of the CDR3 is TGCGCCAGCAGCTTGGGGAGCGGCAGGAATGAAAAACTGTTTTTT. This encodes CASSLGSGRNEKLFF. The genes are TRBV5-1 and TRBJ1-4; D call uncertain. Deletions cut 0 bases from V and 5 bases from J, with 11 bases between. The CDR3 has 15 residues. In germline, CDR1 is SGHRS, CDR2 YFSETQ.

The chain recombines TRBV19 with TRBJ2-1, with a tentative D call TRBD2 (6 bases). V lost 6 bases to trimming and J lost 0 bases, with 15 bases between them. From germline, CDR1 is LNHDA and CDR2 SQIVND (reference sequence). The CDR3 loop spans 16 amino acids. The CDR3 here is CASRVEGKRSYNEQFF. As DNA, the CDR3 is TGTGCCAGTAGAGTGGAGGGCAAGCGCTCCTACAATGAGCAGTTCTTC.

This chain joins TRBV6-4 and TRBJ2-1, with a tentative D call TRBD1 (6 bases). The CDR3 runs to 15 residues. Germline CDR1 reads MRHNA; CDR2 reads SNTAGT. The V end lost 5 bases, the J end lost 1 base, and 12 bases lay between the germline ends. CDR3 loop: CASSRGYLSYNEQFF. CDR3 in DNA: TGTGCCAGCAGTAGGGGGTATTTGTCCTACAATGAGCAGTTCTTC.

The rearrangement uses TRBV20-1 and TRBJ1-1, with 8 bases that match TRBD1. Trimming removed 6 bases from V and 8 bases from J; junction bases left unmatched: 2. There are 10 residues in the CDR3. Germline CDR1 DFQATT, CDR2 SNEGSKA (reference sequence). The CDR3 DNA reads as TGCAGTGCAGGGACAGGAGAAGCTTTCTTT. It specifies CSAGTGEAFF.

The chain employs TRBV5-1 and TRBJ2-1; 9 positions agree with TRBD1. The CDR3 runs to 15 residues. Germline loops: CDR1 SGHRS, CDR2 YFSETQ. Losses at the gene ends were 4 bases for V and 7 bases for J; bases not matched to a gene: 9. The CDR3 reads CASSGGGTGLNEQFF. CDR3 coding DNA: TGCGCCAGCAGCGGGGGCGGGACAGGGTTGAATGAGCAGTTCTTC.

The rearrangement uses TRBV5-1 and TRBJ2-7, with 11 bases that match TRBD1. This CDR3 has 15 amino acids. The trim removed 4 bases at V and 6 bases at J, leaving 9 bases unmatched. Germline CDR1 and CDR2: SGHRS and YFSETQ. The CDR3 DNA sequence: TGCGCCAGCAGCCAGACCTCCGGGACAGGGGGCGAGCAGTACTTC. Amino acids: CASSQTSGTGGEQYF. Full variable domain (remainder filled in from reference TRBV5-1 and TRBJ2-7): KAGVTQTPRYLIKTRGQQVTLSCSPISGHRSVSWYQQTPGQGLQFLFEYFSETQRNKGNFPGRFSGRQFSNSRSEMNVSTLELGDSALYLCASSQTSGTGGEQYFGPGTRLTVT.

This chain joins TRBV7-9 and TRBJ2-7; the match to TRBD1 covers 9 bases. CDR1 and CDR2 from the germline V gene are SEHNR and FQNEAQ (reference sequence). The CDR3 is made up of 15 amino acids. Trimming removed 4 bases from V and 2 bases from J; junction bases left unmatched: 6. The CDR3 region is CASSSGQGWAYEQYF. The CDR3 DNA reads as TGTGCCAGCAGCTCCGGACAGGGGTGGGCCTACGAGCAGTACTTC.

This chain joins TRBV7-8 and TRBJ2-7; TRBD2 aligns across 10 bases. Germline CDR1 is SGHVS and CDR2 is FQNEAQ. V lost 5 bases, J lost 2 bases, and 12 bases stayed unmatched. This CDR3 has 17 amino acids. CDR3 sequence: CASSHATLAGDPYEQYF. The DNA of the CDR3 is TGTGCCAGCAGCCACGCGACGCTAGCGGGAGACCCCTACGAGCAGTACTTC.

This clone was seen once. The chain uses TRBV25-1 and TRBJ2-1; either TRBD1 or TRBD2 may supply D (7 bases each). The CDR3 runs to 13 residues. Germline loops: CDR1 MGHDK, CDR2 SYGVNS. The V gene lost 1 base and the J gene lost 10 bases, with 11 bases spanning the gap. CDR3 in amino acids: CASSESGGDEQFF. CDR3 DNA sequence: TGTGCCAGCAGTGAATCAGGGGGGGACGAGCAGTTCTTC.

The rearrangement links TRBV7-2 to TRBJ2-6; 7 bases are shared with TRBD1. The junction had 2 bases not matched to a gene; V was cut back by 2 bases and J by 4 bases. Germline-derived CDR1 and CDR2 are SGHTA and FQGNSA. This CDR3 comprises 15 residues. The CDR3: CASSLTGAGANVLTF. The CDR3 DNA reads TGTGCCAGCAGCTTAACAGGGGCCGGGGCCAACGTCCTGACTTTC.